The clone carrying this TCR beta chain was picked up a small number of times. Its target is not known. Time point here: newly diagnosed GD, antithyroid drugs for less than 3 months. The TCR library was prepared using RNA isolated from PBMCs. Investigators prepared the TCR beta libraries by applying iRepertoire HTBI primers and Arm-PCR of CDR3 regions. TCRdb processed the multiplex PCR reads anew with MiXCR; each CDR3 protein has one entry. The sample lists just over 600,000 distinct CDR3 sequences, roughly 16% occurring once. The data were obtained in a study of regulatory T cells in long-lasting Graves disease. Study at large: Duration of antithyroid drug therapy among newly diagnosed Graves' patients was under 3 months. Study-wide findings and caveats: New patients shared some 970 public clonotypes, fewer than the 2,741 shared by persistent patients.

CDR1 MGHRA and CDR2 YSYEKL come from the germline V gene. This CDR3 region has 15 residues. The J segment lost 3 bases and the V segment lost 4 bases, leaving 7 bases of the junction unmatched. The same sample was also studied in work on T cells in Graves' hyperthyroidism and ophthalmopathy. That study reports: The authors deemed Graves' hyperthyroidism stable absent ophthalmopathy progression within 18 months. HTBI primers were employed in a first-round RT-PCR of the TCR CDR3.

The chain joins TRBV4-1 to TRBJ2-7; 9 positions agree with TRBD1. The TCR sequence derives from a woman in her twenties or thirties with Graves disease. Sequencing was performed on peripheral blood mononuclear cells (PBMCs), taken at new diagnosis, from a patient treated with antithyroid drugs. CDR3 amino acids: CASSPGQGWDYEQYF. CDR3 sequence (DNA): TGCGCCAGCAGCCCAGGACAGGGGTGGGACTACGAGCAGTACTTC.